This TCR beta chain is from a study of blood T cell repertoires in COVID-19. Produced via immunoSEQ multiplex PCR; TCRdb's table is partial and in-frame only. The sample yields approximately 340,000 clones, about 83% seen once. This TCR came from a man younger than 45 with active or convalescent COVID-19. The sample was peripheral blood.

CDR3 region: CASSEDRGMGELFF. The DNA for the CDR3 is TGTGCCAGCAGTGAAGACAGGGGTATGGGAGAACTGTTTTTT. J is TRBJ1-4 and V is TRBV6-1, with TRBD1 matching 7 bases. The CDR3 is 14 amino acids. The germline CDR1 and CDR2 sequences are MNHNS and SASEGT. Trimming removed 1 base from V and 12 bases from J; junction bases left unmatched: 8.